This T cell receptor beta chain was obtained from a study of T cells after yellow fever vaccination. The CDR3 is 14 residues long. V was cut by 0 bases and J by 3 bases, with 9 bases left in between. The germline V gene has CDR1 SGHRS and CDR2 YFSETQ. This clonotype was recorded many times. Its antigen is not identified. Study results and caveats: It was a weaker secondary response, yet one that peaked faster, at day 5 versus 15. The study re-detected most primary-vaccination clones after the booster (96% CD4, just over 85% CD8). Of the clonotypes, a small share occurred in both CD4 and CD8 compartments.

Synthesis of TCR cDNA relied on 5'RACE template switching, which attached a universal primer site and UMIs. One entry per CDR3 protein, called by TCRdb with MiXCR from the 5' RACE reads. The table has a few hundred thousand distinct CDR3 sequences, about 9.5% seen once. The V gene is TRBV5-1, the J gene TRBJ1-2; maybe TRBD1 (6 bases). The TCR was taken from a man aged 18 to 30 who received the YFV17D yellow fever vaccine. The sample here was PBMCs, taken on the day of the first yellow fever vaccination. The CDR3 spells CASSLGDIYYGYTF. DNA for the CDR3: TGCGCCAGCAGCTTGGGGGACATCTACTATGGCTACACCTTC.